The entry below gives a single T cell receptor beta chain sequence along with its context. This specimen comes from a study of blood T cell repertoires in COVID-19. The wider study: Italy, Spain and the United States were the sources of the convalescent and acute COVID-19 samples. PBMCs, B-cell-depleted T cells, or T cells provided the cDNA or gDNA that made up the material.

Original processing methods: Researchers report that nucleated cell counts were estimated from reference gene primer amplification. Repertoires were generated with immunoSEQ multiplex PCR, while TCRdb's copy carries only in-frame clones and drops some. V, J and clone size reflect that table, while D and trimming were determined from the DNA. Among over 200,000 clones listed, 70% to 90% were seen once. With 0 bases clipped from V and 0 bases from J, the junction kept 1 base outside the gene matches. The CDR3 covers 15 residues. Germline CDR1 reads MNHNS; CDR2 reads SASEGT. The source material was peripheral blood. This chain uses TRBV6-1 with TRBJ2-7; 8 bases align to TRBD1. This TCR came from a woman between 18 and 29 years old who had recovered from COVID-19. The CDR3 reads CASSEAGTGSYEQYF. Here the CDR3 DNA reads TGTGCCAGCAGTGAAGCTGGGACAGGCTCCTACGAGCAGTACTTC.